These 28 T cell receptor beta chains were sequenced from one sample in a study of T-cell memory formation after mild COVID-19. TCRdb ran MiXCR on the 5' RACE reads and lists one entry per CDR3 protein. This sample has about 130,000 distinct CDR3 sequences, with about 6.5% found just once. The sample comprised PBMCs or a T cell subset sorted from them (not recorded which). All receptors come from an adult woman who had mild COVID-19 (a few samples of this study predate the infection). Cell type and time point are not known.

The chain links TRBV3-1 to TRBJ2-3, with 8 bases matching TRBD2. Germline trimming cut 4 bases from V and 2 bases from J; bases unmatched to any gene: 8. The CDR3 consists of 16 residues. Germline V gene sequence: CDR1 LGHDT, CDR2 YNNKEL (reference sequence). The CDR3 loop reads CASSPYPGGATDTQYF. In DNA, the CDR3 is TGTGCCAGCAGCCCGTACCCGGGGGGGGCCACAGATACGCAGTATTTT.

The chain joins TRBV18 to TRBJ1-2; TRBD1 agrees at 12 bases. CDR1 is KGHSH, CDR2 LQKENI, per germline. The length of the CDR3 is 14 residues. The ends lost 4 bases at V and 5 bases at J; junction bases unmatched: 2. This CDR3 reads CASSQGQGAYGYTF. In nucleotides, the CDR3 is TGTGCCAGCTCACAGGGACAGGGGGCTTATGGCTACACCTTC.

CDR3: CASSATDRVRAFF. The CDR3 DNA reads TGCGCCAGCAGCGCCACGGACCGGGTCAGAGCTTTCTTT. The chain recombines TRBV5-1 with TRBJ1-1; D ambiguous. CDR1 and CDR2 from the germline V gene are SGHRS and YFSETQ. V was pared by 4 bases and J by 10 bases, with 17 bases between. The CDR3 spans 13 residues.

This clonotype was observed at least ten times. The V gene is TRBV5-1, the J gene TRBJ1-1, with D perhaps matching TRBD1 (5 bases). Trimming cost V 2 bases and J 7 bases, with 9 bases left between them. CDR1 SGHRS and CDR2 YFSETQ come from the germline V gene. The CDR3 is 12 amino acids. The CDR3 DNA is TGCGCCAGCAGCTTAGGGGCAGGTGAAGCTTTCTTT. Translation: CASSLGAGEAFF.

This clonotype was counted many times. The V gene is TRBV10-3, the J gene TRBJ2-5; weak D call: TRBD1 (6 bases). The CDR3 runs to 15 residues. Germline CDR1 ENHRY, CDR2 SYGVKD. Trimming cost V 0 bases and J 4 bases, with 12 bases left between them. The CDR3 protein is CAISESGQGRETQYF. The CDR3 DNA reads TGTGCCATCAGTGAGTCGGGGCAGGGGAGAGAGACCCAGTACTTC.

This clonotype was detected only a few times. The chain links TRBV5-1 to TRBJ2-2; D assignment may be TRBD1 or TRBD2 (5 bases each). V was cut by 6 bases and J by 6 bases, with 15 bases left in between. This CDR3 has 14 residues. Germline values: CDR1 SGHRS, CDR2 YFSETQ. CDR3 nucleotide sequence: TGCGCCAGCACGGGATCTCTGGGACCCGGGGAGCTGTTTTTT. Residues: CASTGSLGPGELFF.

There are a few counts of this clonotype. J is TRBJ2-3 and V is TRBV27, with D perhaps TRBD1 or TRBD2 (5 bases each). Germline CDR1 and CDR2: MNHEY and SMNVEV (reference sequence). V shed 0 bases and J shed 3 bases, with 7 bases lying between them. The CDR3 has 14 residues. CDR3 in amino acids: CASSLSRGTDTQYF. The DNA of the CDR3 is TGTGCCAGCAGTTTATCGAGGGGAACAGATACGCAGTATTTT.

This clonotype was detected only a few times. The J gene is TRBJ2-1, the V gene TRBV5-1, with D maybe TRBD2 (6 bases). Germline V gives CDR1 SGHRS, CDR2 YFSETQ. V was pared by 0 bases and J by 5 bases, with 12 bases between. The CDR3 runs 15 residues. DNA for the CDR3: TGCGCCAGCAGCTTGGATACGGGGGATCACAATGAGCAGTTCTTC. Protein: CASSLDTGDHNEQFF.

This clonotype has a handful of counts. As DNA, the CDR3 is TGTGCCAGCAGTTACTCGCGCCTCCGGGCCCCACCCTACGAGCAGTACTTC. Protein product: CASSYSRLRAPPYEQYF. The chain recombines TRBV6-5 with TRBJ2-7; D not certain. Germline values: CDR1 MNHEY, CDR2 SVGAGI. The CDR3 sequence is 17 residues long. Trimming cost V 0 bases and J 2 bases, with 17 bases left between them.

This clonotype was seen ten or more times. This sequence joins TRBV24-1 and TRBJ2-1; 13 bases map to TRBD2. The V gene end was trimmed by 4 bases and the J gene end by 9 bases; junction bases not matched to a gene: 14. Germline V CDR1 and CDR2: KGHDR, SFDVKD. This CDR3 region has 18 residues. CDR3 nucleotide sequence: TGTGCCACCAGTGACCGACCACTCACTAGCGGGAGGGCCGGTGAGCAGTTCTTC. Its protein product is CATSDRPLTSGRAGEQFF.

The CDR3 DNA reads as TGTGCCAGCGCAACAGAGGGGGGAAACACTGAAGCTTTCTTT. Translated, it gives CASATEGGNTEAFF. This chain joins TRBV6-6 and TRBJ1-1; TRBD1 is a possible D gene (6 bases). The CDR3 is 14 amino acids. CDR1 is MNHNY and CDR2 is SVGAGI in the germline V gene (reference sequence). V was pared by 8 bases and J by 2 bases, with 15 bases between.

This clonotype was seen many times. V usage is TRBV7-9 and J usage is TRBJ2-1; 10 nucleotides line up with TRBD1. V lost 7 bases, J lost 7 bases, and 13 bases stayed unmatched. The CDR3 consists of 16 residues. Germline CDR1 SEHNR, CDR2 FQNEAQ (reference sequence). CDR3 nucleotide sequence: TGTGCCAGCAAAACTCCGGGACAGGGGAAGTGGAATGAGCAGTTCTTC. Translated: CASKTPGQGKWNEQFF.

This clonotype has a handful of counts. The genes are TRBV3-1 and TRBJ1-2; D may be TRBD1 (5 bases). The CDR3 spans 14 residues. CDR1 is LGHDT and CDR2 is YNNKEL in the germline V gene (reference sequence). The V and J ends lost 9 bases and 3 bases respectively, with 17 bases between them. CDR3 sequence: CASSWTTTDYGYTF. The CDR3 DNA sequence: TGTGCCAGTTCCTGGACAACAACTGACTATGGCTACACCTTC.

The chain couples TRBV20-1 to TRBJ2-5; 9 bases line up with TRBD1. J gave up 6 bases and V 3 bases, and 11 bases lay outside the gene matches. From germline, CDR1 is DFQATT and CDR2 SNEGSKA (reference sequence). CDR3 length equals 15 residues. CDR3 bases: TGCAGTGCTAGTCCCCGGGGGGACAGGGATCAGACCCAGTACTTC. Protein sequence: CSASPRGDRDQTQYF.

This clonotype occurred a few times. The rearrangement uses TRBV6-5 and TRBJ2-7; 12 nucleotides match TRBD1. Looked up from germline, CDR1 is MNHEY and CDR2 is SVGAGI. V lost 5 bases, J lost 6 bases, and 5 bases stayed unmatched. The CDR3 runs 14 residues. CDR3 in amino acids: CASSRDRGRLEQYF. The CDR3 DNA reads as TGTGCCAGCAGTCGGGACAGGGGGCGCCTCGAGCAGTACTTC.

This clonotype was seen ten or more times. The rearrangement uses TRBV5-1 and TRBJ1-4; 9 bases are shared with TRBD1. The CDR3 spans 14 residues. J lost 5 bases, V lost 4 bases, and 3 bases had no gene match. The germline gives CDR1 SGHRS, CDR2 YFSETQ. Here the CDR3 reads CASSHGTGNEKLFF. Here the CDR3 DNA reads TGCGCCAGCAGCCACGGGACAGGGAATGAAAAACTGTTTTTT. The whole variable domain, remainder taken from reference TRBV5-1 and TRBJ1-4, is KAGVTQTPRYLIKTRGQQVTLSCSPISGHRSVSWYQQTPGQGLQFLFEYFSETQRNKGNFPGRFSGRQFSNSRSEMNVSTLELGDSALYLCASSHGTGNEKLFFGSGTQLSVL.

This chain joins TRBV29-1 and TRBJ2-2, with no clear D. Trimming stripped 3 bases from V and 1 base from J, with 3 bases between. Germline assignment: CDR1 SQVTM and CDR2 ANQGSEA. The CDR3 covers 12 residues. The CDR3 is CSVEKNTGELFF. CDR3 in DNA: TGCAGCGTTGAGAAGAACACCGGGGAGCTGTTTTTT.

About this clonotype itself: A much bigger clone sits one base away, suggesting this may be a read error. V usage is TRBV11-2 and J usage is TRBJ2-7; TRBD2 might be the D (7 bases). V was shortened by 5 bases and J by 4 bases, with 15 bases between the two germline ends. This CDR3 has 14 residues. The germline V gene has CDR1 SGHAT and CDR2 FQNNGV. The CDR3 DNA is TGTGCCAGCAGCCTTCGGGGGGCGACGTACGAGCAGTACTTC. Protein sequence: CASSLRGATYEQYF.

This clonotype occurred many times. This rearrangement joins TRBV24-1 to TRBJ2-5, with 8 nucleotides matching TRBD1. V lost 2 bases to trimming and J lost 1 base; unmatched junction nucleotides: 2. Germline V gives CDR1 KGHDR, CDR2 SFDVKD. The CDR3 sequence is 15 residues long. The CDR3 DNA follows: TGTGCCACCAGTGATTCGGGACAGGTCCAAGAGACCCAGTACTTC. It yields the protein CATSDSGQVQETQYF.

V gene TRBV7-9 combines with J gene TRBJ2-6; no definite D call. CDR3 length: 13 residues. Germline V gene data show CDR1 as SEHNR and CDR2 as FQNEAQ (reference sequence). V was clipped by 10 bases and J by 0 bases, with 7 bases between them. The CDR3 coding sequence is TGTGCCATGAAGTACTCTGGGGCCAACGTCCTGACTTTC. Amino acid sequence: CAMKYSGANVLTF.

In its sample, this clonotype was seen many times. V and J are TRBV7-9 and TRBJ2-5; maybe TRBD1 (6 bases). The CDR3 has 16 residues. V lost 3 bases and J lost 0, with 14 bases in between. Germline CDR1 and CDR2: SEHNR and FQNEAQ (reference sequence). The CDR3 loop is CASSLRQGSYQETQYF. CDR3 DNA sequence: TGTGCCAGCAGCTTGAGGCAGGGGTCGTACCAAGAGACCCAGTACTTC.

This clonotype was observed a handful of times. The chain joins TRBV14 to TRBJ2-3, with TRBD2 matching over 14 bases. The CDR3 consists of 19 residues. The J segment lost 3 bases and the V segment lost 5 bases, leaving 13 bases of the junction unmatched. Germline CDR1 and CDR2: SGHDN and FVKESK. The CDR3 region has the DNA TGTGCCAGCAGCATACGGCCCGGGACTAGCGGGAGCAGGACAGATACGCAGTATTTT. Protein: CASSIRPGTSGSRTDTQYF.

The V and J genes are TRBV5-1 and TRBJ1-1; no reliable D call. Trimming removed 0 bases from V and 1 base from J, with 7 bases in between. CDR1 SGHRS and CDR2 YFSETQ come from the germline V gene. The CDR3 length is 14 residues. CDR3 loop: CASSLALENTEAFF. The CDR3 DNA reads as TGCGCCAGCAGCTTGGCGCTAGAGAACACTGAAGCTTTCTTT.

This clonotype was seen a handful of times. CDR3 in DNA: TGTGCCAGCATGAGGGGGAGCCTAGGGACCTACGAGCAGTACTTC. Encoded protein: CASMRGSLGTYEQYF. The chain combines TRBV6-2 or TRBV6-3 with TRBJ2-7, with a tentative D call TRBD1 (6 bases). V lost 7 bases and J 2 bases, leaving 18 bases between the germline ends. The CDR3 has 15 amino acids. Germline V CDR1 and CDR2: MNHEY, SVGEGT.

V is TRBV9 and J is TRBJ2-2; 11 nucleotides line up with TRBD2. Per the germline V gene, CDR1 is SGDLS and CDR2 is YYNGEE. The V gene end was trimmed by 2 bases and the J gene end by 8 bases; junction bases not matched to a gene: 8. This CDR3 contains 16 residues. CDR3 DNA sequence: TGTGCCAGCAGCGTCGGGACTAGCGGAAATATAGGGGAGCTGTTTTTT. This sequence encodes CASSVGTSGNIGELFF. Complete variable domain (other parts from reference TRBV9 and TRBJ2-2): DSGVTQTPKHLITATGQRVTLRCSPRSGDLSVYWYQQSLDQGLQFLIQYYNGEERAKGNILERFSAQQFPDLHSELNLSSLELGDSALYFCASSVGTSGNIGELFFGEGSRLTVL.

The chain carries TRBV7-6 and TRBJ1-1; D is uncertain. The CDR3 spans 15 residues. V dropped 5 bases and J dropped 4 bases, with 17 bases sitting between them. Germline assignment: CDR1 SGHVS and CDR2 FNYEAQ. For the CDR3, the DNA is TGTGCCAGCAGCCTCGGGGAGGGCCCGAGCACTGAAGCTTTCTTT. This translates into CASSLGEGPSTEAFF.

This clonotype has a count of ten or more. The chain has TRBV15 and TRBJ1-1; possible D gene TRBD1, 5 bases. The CDR3 runs 15 residues. The germline V and J ends were trimmed by 9 bases and 4 bases, with 21 bases remaining between them. From germline, CDR1 is LNHNV and CDR2 YYDKDF (reference sequence). The CDR3 is CATRNFQGPGTEAFF. The CDR3 region has the DNA TGTGCCACGAGAAACTTTCAGGGTCCGGGCACTGAAGCTTTCTTT.

This clonotype was seen a handful of times. The chain employs TRBV11-1 and TRBJ1-1; D may be TRBD1 (5 bases). There are 15 residues in the CDR3. Trimming cost V 0 bases and J 1 base, with 9 bases left between them. Per the germline V gene, CDR1 is SGHAT and CDR2 is FQDESV (reference sequence). CDR3 loop: CASSLAQGPNTEAFF. The CDR3 DNA reads TGTGCCAGCAGCTTAGCGCAGGGACCGAACACTGAAGCTTTCTTT.